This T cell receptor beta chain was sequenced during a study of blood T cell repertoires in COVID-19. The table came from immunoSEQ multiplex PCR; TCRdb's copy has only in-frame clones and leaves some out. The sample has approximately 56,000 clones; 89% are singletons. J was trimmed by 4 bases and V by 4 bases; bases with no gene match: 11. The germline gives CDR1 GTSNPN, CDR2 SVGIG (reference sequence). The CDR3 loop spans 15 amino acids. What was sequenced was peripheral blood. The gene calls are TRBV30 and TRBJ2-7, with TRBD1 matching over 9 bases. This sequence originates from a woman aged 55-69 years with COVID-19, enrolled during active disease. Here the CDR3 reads CAWTLYRDRAYEQYF. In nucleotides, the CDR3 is TGTGCCTGGACACTATACCGGGACAGGGCTTACGAGCAGTACTTC.